What follows are 26 T cell receptor beta chains derived from one specimen sequenced in a study of blood T cell repertoires in COVID-19. The protocol was immunoSEQ multiplex PCR, while the TCRdb copy is restricted to in-frame clones and leaves out a portion. The sample yields fewer than 250,000 clones, around 80% seen once. Sample: peripheral blood. These receptors were taken from a man aged 50 or older with active or convalescent COVID-19.

This clone showed up just once. The J gene is TRBJ1-1, the V gene TRBV7-3, with D perhaps TRBD1 (6 bases). Trimming took off 5 bases at V and 7 bases at J, with 14 bases between the two ends. The CDR3 totals 13 residues. Looked up from germline, CDR1 is SGHTA and CDR2 is FQGTGA. The CDR3 DNA is TGTGCCAGCAGCACCTCGACAGGAAATGAAGCTTTCTTT. Its protein product is CASSTSTGNEAFF.

This clone was picked up a small number of times. The rearrangement joins TRBV5-4 to TRBJ2-7, with TRBD1 matching over 9 bases. The CDR3 has 15 residues. The germline V gene has CDR1 SGHNT and CDR2 YYREEE (reference sequence). V was pared by 4 bases and J by 0 bases, with 5 bases of the junction left unmatched. The CDR3 nucleotides read TGTGCCAGCAGCATTGGGACAGGGAGCTCCTACGAGCAGTACTTC. Residues: CASSIGTGSSYEQYF.

The chain uses TRBV30 and TRBJ1-2; 10 nucleotides line up with TRBD1. Germline trimming cut 3 bases from V and 8 bases from J; bases unmatched to any gene: 9. Germline V CDR1 and CDR2: GTSNPN, SVGIG (reference sequence). This CDR3 spans 14 amino acids. The CDR3 loop is CAWRERQGARGYTF. The CDR3 DNA follows: TGTGCCTGGAGGGAGAGACAGGGGGCGCGGGGCTACACCTTC.

This clone showed up just once. V gene TRBV5-1 combines with J gene TRBJ2-7; 10 bases match TRBD1. Germline assignment: CDR1 SGHRS and CDR2 YFSETQ. J was trimmed by 2 bases and V by 4 bases; bases with no gene match: 9. This CDR3 contains 16 residues. The CDR3 DNA reads TGCGCCAGCAGCCGGAGGACAGGGGGAGTTCCCTACGAGCAGTACTTC. It is translated as CASSRRTGGVPYEQYF.

The CDR3 loop is CASSSYRGNYGYTF. For the CDR3, the DNA is TGTGCCAGCAGTTCCTACAGGGGTAACTATGGCTACACCTTC. The V call is TRBV3-1 (or the pseudogene TRBV3-2), the J call TRBJ1-2, with 7 bases aligning to TRBD1. The CDR3 covers 14 residues. Germline CDR1 and CDR2: LGHDT and YNNKEL (reference sequence). With V trimmed by 6 bases and J by 1 base, 5 bases remained unmatched.

The chain uses TRBV28 and TRBJ2-7; D remains ambiguous. V was shortened by 6 bases and J by 3 bases, with 12 bases between the two germline ends. The V gene's germline CDR1 is MDHEN and CDR2 SYDVKM. The CDR3 contains 13 residues. CDR3 in DNA: TGTGCCAGCAGCCAGCGAATCAACTACGAGCAGTACTTC. This gives the protein CASSQRINYEQYF.

In DNA form, the CDR3 reads TGCGCCAGCAGCACGGGGTCCTACGAGCAGTACTTC. Protein product: CASSTGSYEQYF. V is TRBV5-1 and J is TRBJ2-7; a weak D match, TRBD2 (5 bases). CDR1 SGHRS and CDR2 YFSETQ come from the germline V gene. Trimming removed 4 bases from V and 1 base from J, with 6 bases in between. The CDR3 covers 12 residues.

V gene TRBV27 combines with J gene TRBJ2-7, with 11 bases lining up with TRBD2. The CDR3 covers 16 residues. The J segment lost 3 bases and the V segment lost 0 bases, leaving 4 bases of the junction unmatched. The V gene's germline CDR1 is MNHEY and CDR2 SMNVEV (reference sequence). CDR3 amino acids: CASSLSGTSGFYEQYF. CDR3 coding DNA: TGTGCCAGCAGTTTATCCGGGACTAGCGGATTCTACGAGCAGTACTTC.

The chain recombines TRBV18 with TRBJ1-4; the D gene is possibly TRBD1 (6 bases). The CDR3 loop spans 15 amino acids. Germline CDR1 and CDR2: KGHSH and LQKENI. V lost 3 bases and J 3 bases, leaving 11 bases between the germline ends. CDR3 protein: CASSPNRAANEKLFF. CDR3 sequence (DNA): TGTGCCAGCTCACCGAACAGGGCCGCTAATGAAAAACTGTTTTTT.

This chain uses TRBV6-2 or TRBV6-3 with TRBJ2-7; TRBD2 might be the D (5 bases). The CDR3 is 15 amino acids. The ends were cut back, 4 bases at V and 0 bases at J, with 13 bases in the middle. CDR1 is MNHEY and CDR2 is SVGEGT in the germline V gene. Here the CDR3 reads CASSSWETYSYEQYF. The CDR3 nucleotides are TGTGCCAGCAGTTCCTGGGAGACATACTCCTACGAGCAGTACTTC.

CDR3 loop: CASSFGQGTDTQYF. The CDR3 DNA sequence: TGTGCCAGCAGCTTCGGACAGGGCACAGATACGCAGTATTTT. The chain couples TRBV7-9 to TRBJ2-3; 7 bases map to TRBD1. The CDR3 runs 14 residues. From germline, CDR1 is SEHNR and CDR2 FQNEAQ (reference sequence). The V gene end was trimmed by 3 bases and the J gene end by 1 base; junction bases not matched to a gene: 1.

CDR3 protein: CASSFASGSGTGELFF. The DNA for the CDR3 is TGTGCCAGCAGCTTCGCTAGCGGGAGCGGTACCGGGGAGCTGTTTTTT. The chain uses TRBV7-9 and TRBJ2-2; 10 bases fit TRBD2. The CDR3 has 16 amino acids. Per the germline V gene, CDR1 is SEHNR and CDR2 is FQNEAQ (reference sequence). With V trimmed by 3 bases and J by 5 bases, 6 bases remained unmatched.

This chain connects TRBV10-2 to TRBJ1-1; weak D call: TRBD1 (6 bases). The CDR3 is 14 amino acids. Trimming took off 0 bases at V and 4 bases at J, with 9 bases between the two ends. From germline, CDR1 is WSHSY and CDR2 SAAADI. The CDR3 DNA follows: TGCGCCAGCAGTGAGTCGGGAGGGGGCACTGAAGCTTTCTTT. Amino acids: CASSESGGGTEAFF.

The chain employs TRBV18 and TRBJ2-7, with 11 bases fitting TRBD1. V lost 1 base and J lost 1; bases outside the gene matches: 0. CDR1 and CDR2 (germline): KGHSH, LQKENI. The CDR3 extends over 15 amino acids. Here the CDR3 reads CASSPRDRGSYEQYF. Here the CDR3 DNA reads TGTGCCAGCTCACCACGGGACAGGGGGTCCTACGAGCAGTACTTC.

This clone came up once. V usage is TRBV5-4 and J usage is TRBJ2-1; D ambiguous. CDR3 length equals 13 residues. Germline V gives CDR1 SGHNT, CDR2 YYREEE (reference sequence). The V and J ends lost 3 bases and 7 bases respectively, with 11 bases between them. CDR3 residues: CASSSAHGNEQFF. DNA for the CDR3: TGTGCCAGCAGCTCCGCTCACGGGAATGAGCAGTTCTTC.

Only a few counts were recorded for this clone. Written as DNA, the CDR3 is TGTGCCAGTCGCGGACAGATGAACACCGGGGAGCTGTTTTTT. Translation gives CASRGQMNTGELFF. The V gene is TRBV18, the J gene TRBJ2-2; D perhaps matches TRBD1 (6 bases). This CDR3 spans 14 amino acids. Germline assignment: CDR1 KGHSH and CDR2 LQKENI. Trimming removed 9 bases from V and 1 base from J, with 12 bases in between.

There are a few counts of this clone. CDR3 DNA sequence: TGTGCCAGCAGCCCGGACAGTACCAATCAGCCCCAGCATTTT. This codes for CASSPDSTNQPQHF. The rearrangement uses TRBV5-4 and TRBJ1-5, with TRBD1 as a possible D gene (6 bases). Trimming shortened V by 4 bases and J by 3 bases, and 11 bases separated the two germline ends. Germline lookup yields CDR1 SGHNT and CDR2 YYREEE (reference sequence). The CDR3 spans 14 residues.

J is TRBJ1-1 and V is TRBV18, with D unclear. Germline V CDR1 and CDR2: KGHSH, LQKENI. CDR3 length equals 15 residues. The germline V and J ends were trimmed by 6 bases and 3 bases, with 17 bases remaining between them. CDR3 sequence (DNA): TGTGCCAGCTCTCTGGGAATCGAGGGTGACACTGAAGCTTTCTTT. This codes for CASSLGIEGDTEAFF. The variable domain in full, with the rest retrieved from reference TRBV18 and TRBJ1-1, is NAGVMQNPRHLVRRRGQEARLRCSPMKGHSHVYWYRQLPEEGLKFMVYLQKENIIDESGMPKERFSAEFPKEGPSILRIQQVVRGDSAAYFCASSLGIEGDTEAFFGQGTRLTVV.

The V gene is TRBV27, the J gene TRBJ1-2, with 10 bases lining up with TRBD1. Germline V gene data show CDR1 as MNHEY and CDR2 as SMNVEV (reference sequence). J gave up 6 bases and V 6 bases, and 10 bases lay outside the gene matches. The CDR3 extends over 15 amino acids. In DNA, the CDR3 is TGTGCCAGCAGCAAACGGACAGGGGGGTTGGATGGCTACACCTTC. Its protein product is CASSKRTGGLDGYTF.

The chain joins TRBV5-6 to TRBJ2-3; weak D call: TRBD2 (5 bases). CDR1 SGHDT and CDR2 YYEEEE come from the germline V gene. Trimming removed 0 bases at V and 4 bases at J, with 15 bases between. CDR3 length: 16 amino acids. CDR3 DNA sequence: TGTGCCAGCAGCTTGGGGACTGCCGTGATATCAGATACGCAGTATTTT. This gives the protein CASSLGTAVISDTQYF.

The rearrangement joins TRBV7-2 to TRBJ1-1; 7 nucleotides align to TRBD1. There are 14 residues in the CDR3. Germline CDR1 is SGHTA and CDR2 is FQGNSA. Germline trimming cut 5 bases from V and 0 bases from J; bases unmatched to any gene: 3. The CDR3 sequence is CASSPGQVNTEAFF. The DNA of the CDR3 is TGTGCCAGCAGCCCAGGACAGGTGAACACTGAAGCTTTCTTT.

The genes are TRBV29-1 and TRBJ1-2; D remains unclear. Germline V gives CDR1 SQVTM, CDR2 ANQGSEA. This CDR3 region has 14 residues. V was clipped by 0 bases and J by 7 bases, with 15 bases between them. CDR3 in amino acids: CSVEDRGGIVGYTF. The CDR3 nucleotides read TGCAGCGTTGAAGATCGGGGAGGGATTGTTGGCTACACCTTC.

CDR3 nucleotide sequence: TGTGCCAGCAGCCTAGCGGGAGAAACCTACGAGCAGTACTTC. The encoded protein is CASSLAGETYEQYF. The J gene is TRBJ2-7, the V gene TRBV13; 10 bases fit TRBD2. The V and J ends lost 5 bases and 2 bases, in that order; junction bases with no gene match: 3. Germline V gene lookup returns CDR1 PRHDT and CDR2 FYEKMQ (reference sequence). CDR3 length: 14 amino acids.

The V and J genes are TRBV14 and TRBJ1-2; D remains ambiguous. V lost 4 bases to trimming and J lost 8 bases, with 11 bases between them. Germline values: CDR1 SGHDN, CDR2 FVKESK. The CDR3 is made up of 12 amino acids. CDR3 loop: CASSPPSGGYTF. CDR3 sequence (DNA): TGTGCCAGCAGCCCCCCATCGGGGGGCTACACCTTC.

The sample holds a few counts of this clone. The rearrangement uses TRBV2 and TRBJ1-1; 9 nucleotides match TRBD1. V trimming: 8 bases; J trimming: 5 bases; junction bases outside the gene matches: 3. The CDR3 has 12 amino acids. The germline V gene encodes CDR1 SNHLY and CDR2 FYNNEI. DNA of the CDR3: TGTGCCAGCGGGGACAGGGCGACTGAAGCTTTCTTT. Amino acids: CASGDRATEAFF.

This clone was detected once. This chain uses TRBV3-1 (or the pseudogene TRBV3-2) with TRBJ2-5; 8 positions agree with TRBD2. This CDR3 spans 15 amino acids. Unmatched junction bases numbered 7, after V lost 2 bases and J lost 5 bases. Germline-derived CDR1 and CDR2 are LGHDT and YNNKEL (reference sequence). The CDR3, as DNA: TGTGCCAGCAGCCAACAACTAGCGGTGGGGGAGACCCAGTACTTC. Amino acid sequence: CASSQQLAVGETQYF.